The clone carrying this T cell receptor beta chain was seen only a few times. The CDR3 is 14 amino acids. Trimming took off 2 bases at V and 5 bases at J, with 12 bases between the two ends. This specimen comes from a study of T-cell reconstitution after alpha-beta-depleted transplantation in children. Preparation of the TCRbeta library involved a method that used unique molecular identifiers. TCRdb fed the PCR reads into MiXCR, producing one record per CDR3 protein. The sample yields around 440,000 distinct CDR3 sequences, approximately 10% seen once. The sequencing here drew on PBMCs, taken before TCRalphabeta/CD19-depleted stem cell transplant. The TCR was taken from a child aged 2 to 10 with inherited bone marrow failure, due to receive a stem cell transplant. The chain carries TRBV12-3 or TRBV12-4 and TRBJ2-5; tentative D call: TRBD1 (6 bases). The CDR3 DNA sequence: TGTGCCAGCAGTTTACAGGGGAGTTTGGAGACCCAGTACTTC. It yields the protein CASSLQGSLETQYF.